The sequence of this T cell receptor (beta chain) was determined in a study of T-cell memory formation after mild COVID-19. This clonotype was recorded only once. MiXCR was run by TCRdb on the 5' RACE reads, yielding one entry per CDR3 protein. The table lists more than 250,000 distinct CDR3 sequences, over 15% of them singletons. The receptor comes from a man aged 18 to 35 who had mild COVID-19 (a few samples of this study predate the infection). Cell type and time point are not known. The sequencing sample was made of PBMCs or a T cell subset sorted from them (not recorded which).

The CDR3 coding sequence is TGTGCCAGCGGGGGTCCCCAGGGGGCAGATACGCAGTATTTT. It yields the protein CASGGPQGADTQYF. This chain connects TRBV6-1 to TRBJ2-3, with 7 bases matching TRBD1. CDR3 length equals 14 residues. Trimming cost V 8 bases and J 4 bases; bases outside gene matches: 9. Looked up from germline, CDR1 is MNHNS and CDR2 is SASEGT.